There are a few counts of the clone carrying this T cell receptor beta chain. This sample stems from a study of blood T cell repertoires in COVID-19. In the original processing: Amplified reference gene primers provided the basis for estimating nucleated cell counts. TCRdb's copy holds only in-frame clones and misses some; the assay was immunoSEQ multiplex PCR. Clone size and V and J calls were adopted from that table, with D and trimming inferred from the DNA. The sample records almost 250,000 clones, 80% to 90% being singletons. Those who participated ranged in age from roughly 18 to 90 years and resided in approximately 23 US areas. Participant reports of clinical history set cohort assignment. The germline gives CDR1 LNHDA, CDR2 SQIVND (reference sequence). The V segment lost 3 bases and the J segment 2 bases; nucleotides outside the gene matches: 6. The CDR3 covers 15 residues.

Material: PBMCs or T cells enriched from blood (not recorded which). The chain recombines TRBV19 with TRBJ2-5, with 7 bases lining up with TRBD1. The origin of this receptor is a woman aged 25 to 39 who had recovered from COVID-19. DNA of the CDR3: TGTGCCAGTAGTATCTTGGGACAGCCTCAAGAGACCCAGTACTTC. This sequence encodes CASSILGQPQETQYF. Drawing the rest from reference TRBV19 and TRBJ2-5, the complete variable domain is DGGITQSPKYLFRKEGQNVTLSCEQNLNHDAMYWYRQDPGQGLRLIYYSQIVNDFQKGDIAEGYSVSREKKESFPLTVTSAQKNPTAFYLCASSILGQPQETQYFGPGTRLLVL.